This T cell receptor beta chain was captured by sequencing in a study of blood T cells in healthy people across ages. Notes on the study in general: Because sorting was not performed, PBMCs prevented conclusive naive versus antigen-experienced comparison.

The CDR3 sequence is 13 residues long. V was shortened by 3 bases and J by 7 bases, with 10 bases between the two germline ends. Primed by a sample-barcoded 5' primer and a J-beta primer mix, a second PCR proceeded for 7 to 11 cycles. TCRdb reprocessed the 5' RACE reads via MiXCR and lists one record per CDR3 protein. Of 950,000 to 1,200,000 distinct CDR3 sequences listed, roughly two fifths were seen once; the top ten hold roughly 13%. This clonotype has just a few counts. As yet, its antigen is unknown. Input material: blood. The rearrangement joins TRBV12-3 or TRBV12-4 to TRBJ1-5; D remains ambiguous. This clonotype was obtained from a man between 18 and 29 years old in good health. This CDR3 reads CASSLMGSQPQHF. The CDR3 nucleotides read TGTGCCAGCAGTTTGATGGGGAGCCAGCCCCAGCATTTT.